The sequence of this T cell receptor beta chain was determined in a study of T cells in Graves' hyperthyroidism and ophthalmopathy. Authors of the study amplified TCR beta CDR3 regions from RNA transcripts. The TCR CDR3 first-round RT-PCR relied on the HTBI primer set. TCRdb called the multiplex PCR reads again in MiXCR, with one record for every CDR3 protein. The sample lists hundreds of thousands of distinct CDR3 sequences; under 60% were seen once. Comments on this clonotype: Its target is unknown. The CDR3 carries no conserved terminal phenylalanine or tryptophan, so it likely arises from a read error. No DNA is shown, since the ends of the CDR3 on it are uncertain; the CDR3 is the one TCRdb lists.

The study's findings and limits: Within blood appeared most thyroid clonotypes that had expanded above 0.001.

Patients counted as stable if ophthalmopathy did not develop within 18 months. Lactation, pregnancy, other autoimmune disease or uncontrolled infection excluded patients. Diagnoses were established using clinical symptoms, serum thyroxine and TRAb, thyroid ultrasound and orbital computed tomography. The CDR3 is 8 residues long, counting both termini. Germline V gene data show CDR1 as MGHDK and CDR2 as SYGVNS. The receptor was derived from a woman between 18 and 30 years old with Graves' hyperthyroidism. This sequence joins TRBV25-1 and TRBJ1-4. Sequenced input: peripheral blood or thyroid tissue (not recorded which). CDR3 amino acids: CASSESIY.